The 5 T cell receptor beta chains listed next were all sequenced from one sample in a study of blood T cell repertoires in COVID-19. TCRdb's copy holds only in-frame clones and misses some; the assay was immunoSEQ multiplex PCR. The sample has tens of thousands of clones, 80% to 90% seen once; the top ten hold 0.9% to 1.5%. The sequencing input was peripheral blood. All receptors derive from a man aged 35 to 55 with acute or convalescent COVID-19.

The gene calls are TRBV11-3 and TRBJ2-7; D might be TRBD1 (6 bases). This CDR3 spans 17 amino acids. CDR1 and CDR2 from the germline V gene are SGHNT and YENEEA. Trimming left V 5 bases short and J 2 bases short, with 22 bases between. In DNA form, the CDR3 reads TGTGCCAGCAGCATTCGAACCTACGGGACACAGACCTACGAGCAGTACTTC. This gives the protein CASSIRTYGTQTYEQYF.

J is TRBJ2-1 and V is TRBV10-1, with 10 positions matching TRBD1. Germline assignment: CDR1 WNHNN and CDR2 SYGVQD (reference sequence). V trimming: 1 base; J trimming: 3 bases; junction bases outside the gene matches: 3. The CDR3 length is 16 residues. The CDR3 DNA follows: TGCGCCAGCAGTGAGTTTCGGACAGGGGGCTACAATGAGCAGTTCTTC. Translation gives CASSEFRTGGYNEQFF.

The rearrangement joins TRBV12-3 or TRBV12-4 to TRBJ1-1; unclear D gene. CDR3 length: 12 amino acids. V was trimmed by 3 bases and J by 8 bases, leaving 10 bases between them. CDR3 amino acids: CASSFFVGEAFF. In DNA form, the CDR3 reads TGTGCCAGCAGTTTTTTCGTCGGGGAAGCTTTCTTT.

V usage is TRBV9 and J usage is TRBJ1-2; weak D call: TRBD1 (6 bases). With 4 bases removed from V and 4 bases from J, the gap between germline ends came to 17 bases. CDR1 is SGDLS and CDR2 is YYNGEE in the germline V gene. This CDR3 has 15 amino acids. The CDR3 region is CASSFEGEVSYGYTF. Here the CDR3 DNA reads TGTGCCAGCAGCTTCGAGGGGGAAGTAAGCTATGGCTACACCTTC.

The chain recombines TRBV24-1 with TRBJ1-6; D perhaps matches TRBD1 (6 bases). V gave up 4 bases and J gave up 8 bases, with 11 bases separating them. The CDR3 runs to 14 residues. The germline gives CDR1 KGHDR, CDR2 SFDVKD. The CDR3 DNA follows: TGTGCCACCAGTGAAGACAGGTGGGATTCACCCCTCCACTTT. Protein sequence: CATSEDRWDSPLHF.